This T cell receptor beta chain was captured by sequencing in a study of CD8 T cells in Susac syndrome (dated by TCRdb to the late 2010s). Some background on the complete study: Repertoire sequencing was used to test whether CD8+ T cell activation and differentiation in Susac syndrome was antigen driven. The study compared CD8+ T cell repertoire clonality among 12 healthy donors, approximately 14 Susac syndrome patients and some 16 multiple sclerosis patients. General study outcomes and caveats: The TCR sequencing and HLA analysis was acknowledged to have included a relatively small number of individuals.

Inclusive of the bounding cysteine and phenylalanine, the CDR3 is 15 residues long. Left in the record is the CDR3 DNA by itself, 45 bases read in frame from the first base. The trim is 2 bases for V and 3 bases for J, with a gap of 10 bases between the germline ends. CDR1 and CDR2, per the germline V gene (reference sequence), are SEHNR and FQNEAQ. About this clonotype itself: It has no known antigen specificity. No per-base quality is available; no much larger clone lies one base away.

Peripheral blood CD8+ and CD4+ T cells from healthy donors, Susac syndrome patients and multiple sclerosis patients were profiled using high-throughput TCR beta sequencing. The multiple sclerosis controls were treatment-naive patients whose relapsing-remitting disease, either stable or active, fulfilled the revised McDonald criteria. Bulk CD8+ and CD4+ T cells were purified by magnetic negative isolation, whereas CD8+ TEMRA cells were enriched by FACS. Blood was collected in EDTA tubes and processed within 24 hours, with PBMCs isolated through density gradient centrifugation. PBMCs intended for TCR sequencing were cryopreserved in liquid nitrogen and were subsequently thawed in a 37 degrees C water bath. A purity of at least 90% was achieved for sorted or isolated CD4+, CD8+ and CD8+ TEMRA cells. RNA was extracted using the RNeasy kit, and roughly 0.45 to 1 microgram was reverse transcribed with random hexamers. The immunoSEQ multiplex PCR assay, which covers 54 Vbeta and 13 Jbeta segments, was used to amplify TCR beta CDR3 regions. PCR amplification bias was corrected using a synthetic template baseline for primer optimization and computational correction. On the study's bioinformatics: Reads were assigned to V, D and J genes according to IMGT and analyzed in immunoSEQ Analyzer, with only productive sequences retained. To calculate clonality, Shannon entropy was normalized by log2 of the number of productive unique sequences and then subtracted from one. For each patient and control, public and private clones were evaluated among the 100 most prevalent clones. Clones were defined as Susac-specific when absent from the healthy and MS cohorts, from over a thousand published viral clones and from other ImmuneACCESS disease sequences. Through fastp at Q25 and MiXCR, TCRdb rebuilt clones from the public reads, retaining in-frame beta chains. CDR3 protein sequences are deduplicated, and each keeps its most common genes and DNA. These V and J calls originate from TCRdb's pipeline instead of the authors' own analysis. Recorded for this sample are some 300,000 distinct CDR3 sequences; around nine tenths of them occurred a single time. Of the sample, roughly 0.2% is held by the ten largest clones.

The origin of this receptor is a human donor with multiple sclerosis. The sequence joins TRBV7-9 to TRBJ1-4; no D gene can be assigned with confidence. The sequenced sample was CD8+ T cells from PBMCs. This receptor has the CDR3 CASSLSPRANEKLFF. The DNA sequence is TGTGCCAGCAGCTTATCGCCTCGTGCTAATGAAAAACTGTTTTTT. Beyond the CDR3, the reference TRBV7-9 and TRBJ1-4 genes provide the residues; the full variable domain reads: DTGVSQNPRHKITKRGQNVTFRCDPISEHNRLYWYRQTLGQGPEFLTYFQNEAQLEKSRLLSDRFSAERPKGSFSTLEIQRTEQGDSAMYLCASSLSPRANEKLFFGSGTQLSVL.